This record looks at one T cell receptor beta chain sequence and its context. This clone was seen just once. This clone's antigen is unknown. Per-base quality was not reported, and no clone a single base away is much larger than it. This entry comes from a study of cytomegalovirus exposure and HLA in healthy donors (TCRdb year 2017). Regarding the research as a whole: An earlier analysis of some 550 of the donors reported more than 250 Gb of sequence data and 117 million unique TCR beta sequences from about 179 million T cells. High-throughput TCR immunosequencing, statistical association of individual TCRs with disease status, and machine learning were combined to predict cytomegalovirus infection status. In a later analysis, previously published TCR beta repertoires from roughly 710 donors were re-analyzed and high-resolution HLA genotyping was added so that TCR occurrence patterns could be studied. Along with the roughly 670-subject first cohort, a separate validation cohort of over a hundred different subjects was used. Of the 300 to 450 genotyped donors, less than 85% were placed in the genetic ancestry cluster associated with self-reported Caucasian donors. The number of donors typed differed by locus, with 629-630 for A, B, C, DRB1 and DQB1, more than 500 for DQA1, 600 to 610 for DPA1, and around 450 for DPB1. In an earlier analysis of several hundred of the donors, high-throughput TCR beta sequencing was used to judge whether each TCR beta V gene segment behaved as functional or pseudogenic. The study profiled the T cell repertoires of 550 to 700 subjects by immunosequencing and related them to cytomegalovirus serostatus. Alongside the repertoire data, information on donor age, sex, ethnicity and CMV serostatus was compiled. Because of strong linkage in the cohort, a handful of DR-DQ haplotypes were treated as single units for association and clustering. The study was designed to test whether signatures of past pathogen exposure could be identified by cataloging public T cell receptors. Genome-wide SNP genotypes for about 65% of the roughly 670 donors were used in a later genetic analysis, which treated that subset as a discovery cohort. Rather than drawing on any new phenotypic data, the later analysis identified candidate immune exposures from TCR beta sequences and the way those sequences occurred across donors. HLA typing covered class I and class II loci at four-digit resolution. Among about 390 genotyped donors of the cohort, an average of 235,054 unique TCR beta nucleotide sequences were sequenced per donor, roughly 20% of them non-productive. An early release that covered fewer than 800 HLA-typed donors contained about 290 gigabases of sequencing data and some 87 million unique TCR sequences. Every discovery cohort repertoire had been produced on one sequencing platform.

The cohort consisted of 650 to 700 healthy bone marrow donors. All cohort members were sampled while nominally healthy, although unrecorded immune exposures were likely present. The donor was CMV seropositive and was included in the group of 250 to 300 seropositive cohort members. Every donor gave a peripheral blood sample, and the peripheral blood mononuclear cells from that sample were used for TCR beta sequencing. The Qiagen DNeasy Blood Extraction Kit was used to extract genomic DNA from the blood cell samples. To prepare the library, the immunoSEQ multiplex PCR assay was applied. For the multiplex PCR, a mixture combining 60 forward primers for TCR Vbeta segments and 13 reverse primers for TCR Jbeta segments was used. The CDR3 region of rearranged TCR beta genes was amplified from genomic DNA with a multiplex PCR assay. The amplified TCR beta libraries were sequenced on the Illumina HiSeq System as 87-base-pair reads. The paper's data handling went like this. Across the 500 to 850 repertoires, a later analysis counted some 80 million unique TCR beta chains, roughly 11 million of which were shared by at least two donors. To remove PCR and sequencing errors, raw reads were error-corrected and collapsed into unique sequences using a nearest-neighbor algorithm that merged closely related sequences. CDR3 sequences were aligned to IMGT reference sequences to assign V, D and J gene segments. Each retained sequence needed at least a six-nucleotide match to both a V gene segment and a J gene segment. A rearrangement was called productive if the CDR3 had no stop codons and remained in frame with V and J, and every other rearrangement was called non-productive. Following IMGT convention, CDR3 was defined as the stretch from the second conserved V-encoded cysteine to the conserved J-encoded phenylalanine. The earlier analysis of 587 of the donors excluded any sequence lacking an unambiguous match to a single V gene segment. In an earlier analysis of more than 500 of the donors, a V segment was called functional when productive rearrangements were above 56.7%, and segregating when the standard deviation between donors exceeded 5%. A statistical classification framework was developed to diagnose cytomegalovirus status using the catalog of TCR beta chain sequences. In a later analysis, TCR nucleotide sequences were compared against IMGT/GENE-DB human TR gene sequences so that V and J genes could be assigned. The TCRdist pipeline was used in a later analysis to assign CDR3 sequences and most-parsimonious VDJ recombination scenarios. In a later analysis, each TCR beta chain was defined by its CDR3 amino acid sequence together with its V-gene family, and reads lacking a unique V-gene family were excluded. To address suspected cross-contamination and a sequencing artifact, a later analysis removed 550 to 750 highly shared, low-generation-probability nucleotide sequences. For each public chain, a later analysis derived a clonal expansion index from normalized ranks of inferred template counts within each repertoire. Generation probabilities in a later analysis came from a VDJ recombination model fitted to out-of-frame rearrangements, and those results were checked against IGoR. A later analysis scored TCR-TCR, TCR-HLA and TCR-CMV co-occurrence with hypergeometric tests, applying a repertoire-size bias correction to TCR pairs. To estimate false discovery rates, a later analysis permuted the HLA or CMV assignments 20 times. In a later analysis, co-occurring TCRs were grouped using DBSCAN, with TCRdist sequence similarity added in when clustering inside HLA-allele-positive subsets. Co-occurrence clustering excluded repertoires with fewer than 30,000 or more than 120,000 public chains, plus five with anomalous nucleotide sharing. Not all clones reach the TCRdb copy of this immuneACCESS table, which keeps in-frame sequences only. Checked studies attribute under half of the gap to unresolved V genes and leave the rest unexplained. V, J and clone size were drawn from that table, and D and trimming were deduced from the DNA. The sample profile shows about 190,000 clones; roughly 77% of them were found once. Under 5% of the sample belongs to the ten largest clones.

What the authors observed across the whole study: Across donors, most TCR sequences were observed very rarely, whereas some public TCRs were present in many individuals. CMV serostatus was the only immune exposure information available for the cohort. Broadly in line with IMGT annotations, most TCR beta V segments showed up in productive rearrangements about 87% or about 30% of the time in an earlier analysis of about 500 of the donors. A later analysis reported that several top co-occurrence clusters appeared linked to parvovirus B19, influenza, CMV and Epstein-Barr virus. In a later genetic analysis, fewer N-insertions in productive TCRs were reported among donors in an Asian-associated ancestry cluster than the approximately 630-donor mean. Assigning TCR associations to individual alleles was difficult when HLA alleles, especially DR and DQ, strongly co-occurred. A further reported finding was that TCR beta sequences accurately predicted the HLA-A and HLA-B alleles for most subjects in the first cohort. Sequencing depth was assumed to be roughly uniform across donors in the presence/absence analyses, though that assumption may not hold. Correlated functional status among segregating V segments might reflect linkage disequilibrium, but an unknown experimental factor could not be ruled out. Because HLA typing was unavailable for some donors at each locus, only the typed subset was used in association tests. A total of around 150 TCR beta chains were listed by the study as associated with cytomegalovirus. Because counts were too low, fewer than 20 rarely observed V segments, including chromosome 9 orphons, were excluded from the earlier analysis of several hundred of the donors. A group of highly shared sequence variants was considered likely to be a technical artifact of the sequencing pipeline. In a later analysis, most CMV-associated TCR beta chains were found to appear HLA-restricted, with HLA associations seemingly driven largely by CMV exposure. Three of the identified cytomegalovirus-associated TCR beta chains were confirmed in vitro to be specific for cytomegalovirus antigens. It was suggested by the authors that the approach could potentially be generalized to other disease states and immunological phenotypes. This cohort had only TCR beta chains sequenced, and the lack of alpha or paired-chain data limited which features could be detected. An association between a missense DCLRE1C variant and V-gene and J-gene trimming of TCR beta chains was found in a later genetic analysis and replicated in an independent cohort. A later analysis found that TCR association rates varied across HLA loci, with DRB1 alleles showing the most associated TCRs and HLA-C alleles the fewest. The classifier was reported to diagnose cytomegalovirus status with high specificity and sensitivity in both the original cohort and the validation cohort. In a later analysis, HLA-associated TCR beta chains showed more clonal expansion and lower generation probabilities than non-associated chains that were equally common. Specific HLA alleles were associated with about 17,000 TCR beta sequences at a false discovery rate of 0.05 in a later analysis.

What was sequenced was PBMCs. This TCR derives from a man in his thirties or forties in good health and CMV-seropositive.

The CDR3 has the sequence CASSPLETQYF. The DNA sequence is as follows: TGTGCCAGCAGTCCCCTGGAGACCCAGTACTTC. This chain joins TRBV6-1 to TRBJ2-5; confidence is insufficient to name the D gene. CDR1 and CDR2 (MNHNS, SASEGT) derive from the germline V gene. V drops 5 bases and J drops 5 bases, leaving 6 bases in between. The CDR3 numbers 11 residues from cysteine through phenylalanine. Just CDR3 DNA is preserved here, 33 bases in frame from base 1.